One sample yielded the 7 T cell receptor beta chains listed below, sequenced in a study of blood T cell repertoires in COVID-19. Using immunoSEQ multiplex PCR, the repertoire was profiled, and TCRdb retains in-frame clones only, with some absent. This sample has some 340,000 clones, with roughly 90% found just once. What was sequenced was PBMCs or T cells enriched from blood (not recorded which). Source of these receptors: a woman in her 30s who had been exposed to COVID-19.

A few counts support this clone. The V call is TRBV10-2, the J call TRBJ1-5; no clear D gene. This CDR3 has 13 amino acids. Germline CDR1 WSHSY, CDR2 SAAADI. Trimming removed 0 bases at V and 6 bases at J, with 6 bases between. For the CDR3, the DNA is TGCGCCAGCAGTGAGTCGGGCATTCAGCCCCAGCATTTT. It translates to CASSESGIQPQHF.

V gene TRBV27 combines with J gene TRBJ1-6; D perhaps matches TRBD1 (5 bases). The ends were cut back, 5 bases at V and 3 bases at J, with 14 bases in the middle. The CDR3 consists of 16 residues. The V gene's germline CDR1 is MNHEY and CDR2 SMNVEV (reference sequence). The DNA for the CDR3 is TGTGCCAGCAGTCCCCGACAGCCTCTCTATAATTCACCCCTCCACTTT. As protein: CASSPRQPLYNSPLHF.

The chain carries TRBV18 and TRBJ2-5; no definite D call. Germline lookup yields CDR1 KGHSH and CDR2 LQKENI. The CDR3 consists of 13 residues. The ends were cut back, 3 bases at V and 3 bases at J, with 8 bases in the middle. CDR3 nucleotide sequence: TGTGCCAGCTCACCGGTCAACAAAGAGACCCAGTACTTC. This sequence encodes CASSPVNKETQYF.

This clone was observed a single time. V usage is TRBV15 and J usage is TRBJ1-1; 10 bases map to TRBD1. CDR1 and CDR2 (germline): LNHNV, YYDKDF (reference sequence). The CDR3 spans 18 residues. V was clipped by 1 base and J by 2 bases; unmatched bases: 10. CDR3: CATSRGVTGTGANTEAFF. CDR3 in DNA: TGTGCCACCAGCAGAGGGGTAACCGGGACAGGGGCTAACACTGAAGCTTTCTTT.

This chain links TRBV4-2 with TRBJ1-1, with D hard to call. CDR3 size: 16 residues. V was cut by 0 bases and J by 4 bases, with 15 bases left in between. From germline, CDR1 is LGHNA and CDR2 YNFKEQ. CDR3 bases: TGTGCCAGCAGCCAAGACTGGACCCCAGAGGGCACTGAAGCTTTCTTT. Translating it yields CASSQDWTPEGTEAFF.

The chain links TRBV5-3 to TRBJ2-5; possible D gene TRBD2, 7 bases. TRBV5-3 is noted as an ORF with a role that remains uncertain. Trimming left V 6 bases short and J 4 bases short, with 13 bases between. The CDR3 spans 13 residues. The chain's CDR3 is CARIRGGTETQYF. CDR3 nucleotide sequence: TGTGCCAGAATAAGGGGGGGCACAGAGACCCAGTACTTC.

This clone was counted once. The V gene is TRBV5-4, the J gene TRBJ1-2; the match to TRBD1 covers 9 bases. V shed 4 bases and J 5 bases; nucleotides not matched to a gene: 9. CDR1 is SGHNT and CDR2 is YYREEE in the germline V gene (reference sequence). This CDR3 contains 15 residues. The CDR3 protein is CASSKWDRVLYGYTF. The CDR3 coding sequence is TGTGCCAGCAGCAAATGGGACAGGGTTTTATATGGCTACACCTTC.